This is a list of T cell receptor beta chains from one sample in a study of blood T cell repertoires in COVID-19. Produced via immunoSEQ multiplex PCR; TCRdb's table is partial and in-frame only. Of some 140,000 clones listed, 85% to 90% are singletons. Material for sequencing was peripheral blood. Receptors were obtained from a human donor in a cohort sampled during active COVID-19. The CDR3 runs from the conserved cysteine through the conserved F or W. A D gene is named only where the DNA matches it firmly. Where a row states a size, it is once, few, many or the class of an expanded clone; other rows omit it.

CDR3: CASATPGQGHDEQYF; DNA: TGTGCCAGCGCCACGCCGGGACAGGGGCACGACGAGCAGTACTTC; J: TRBJ2-7; V: TRBV2; D: TRBD1; size: NA
CDR3: CASSQGTRGEETQYF; DNA: TGTGCCAGCAGCCAAGGCACCCGGGGTGAAGAGACCCAGTACTTC; J: TRBJ2-5; V: TRBV14; D: NA; size: NA
CDR3: CASSLDPTGVNTIYF; DNA: TGCGCCAGCAGCTTGGATCCGACAGGGGTTAACACCATATATTTT; J: TRBJ1-3; V: TRBV5-1; D: TRBD1; size: NA
CDR3: CATSEGGGKSNEQFF; DNA: TGTGCCACCAGTGAGGGCGGGGGGAAGTCCAATGAGCAGTTCTTC; J: TRBJ2-1; V: TRBV24-1; D: TRBD2; size: NA
CDR3: CASSPGTSGSFF; DNA: TGTGCCAGCAGCCCCGGGACATCAGGTTCTTTCTTT; J: TRBJ1-1; V: TRBV6-2/TRBV6-3; D: NA; size: NA
CDR3: CASSLRLEGTGELFF; DNA: TGTGCCAGCAGCTTAAGGCTAGAGGGTACCGGGGAGCTGTTTTTT; J: TRBJ2-2; V: TRBV7-3; D: NA; size: NA
CDR3: CASSQAQGAGGYTF; DNA: TGTGCCAGCAGCCAAGCCCAGGGGGCGGGTGGCTACACCTTC; J: TRBJ1-2; V: TRBV14; D: TRBD1; size: few
CDR3: CASSLSGGTEAFF; DNA: TGTGCTTCGAGCCTCTCGGGGGGGACTGAAGCTTTCTTT; J: TRBJ1-1; V: TRBV12-5; D: NA; size: NA
CDR3: CASSEVHGDSPLHF; DNA: TGTGCCAGCAGTGAAGTGCACGGTGATTCACCCCTCCACTTT; J: TRBJ1-6; V: TRBV6-1; D: NA; size: few
CDR3: CASRSGVLNTEAFF; DNA: TGCGCCAGCAGATCGGGGGTACTGAACACTGAAGCTTTCTTT; J: TRBJ1-1; V: TRBV5-1; D: NA; size: NA
CDR3: CASRKGLAGWYQETQYF; DNA: TGTGCCAGCAGAAAAGGACTAGCGGGATGGTACCAAGAGACCCAGTACTTC; J: TRBJ2-5; V: TRBV21-1; D: NA; size: NA
CDR3: CASSRRSSDTEAFF; DNA: TGCGCCAGCAGCAGGAGGAGCAGCGATACTGAAGCTTTCTTT; J: TRBJ1-1; V: TRBV5-1; D: NA; size: NA
CDR3: CASRRTGRNGANVLTF; DNA: TGTGCCAGTAGGCGGACAGGGAGGAATGGGGCCAACGTCCTGACTTTC; J: TRBJ2-6; V: TRBV19; D: TRBD1; size: NA
CDR3: CASSVEPSGSNTQYF; DNA: TGTGCCAGCAGCGTAGAGCCTAGCGGGAGTAATACGCAGTATTTT; J: TRBJ2-3; V: TRBV9; D: TRBD2; size: NA
CDR3: CASSYVGGIMNTEAFF; DNA: TGCGCCAGCAGCTACGTGGGAGGTATCATGAACACTGAAGCTTTCTTT; J: TRBJ1-1; V: TRBV5-1; D: NA; size: NA
CDR3: CASSLARLVNTEAFF; DNA: TGTGCCAGCAGCTTAGCCCGACTGGTGAACACTGAAGCTTTCTTT; J: TRBJ1-1; V: TRBV7-9; D: NA; size: NA
CDR3: CASSLGSHSPLHF; DNA: TGTGCCAGCAGCTTAGGGAGCCATTCACCCCTCCACTTT; J: TRBJ1-6; V: TRBV7-9; D: NA; size: NA
CDR3: CASSTGVGAFF; DNA: TGTGCCAGCAGCACAGGGGTGGGGGCTTTCTTT; J: TRBJ1-1; V: TRBV6-6; D: TRBD1; size: NA
CDR3: CASSWTGGRETQYF; DNA: TGTGCCAGTAGTTGGACAGGGGGTCGGGAGACCCAGTACTTC; J: TRBJ2-5; V: TRBV19; D: TRBD1; size: once
CDR3: CASSTPQGNEKLFF; DNA: TGTGCCAGTAGTACCCCGCAGGGGAATGAAAAACTGTTTTTT; J: TRBJ1-4; V: TRBV19; D: NA; size: few